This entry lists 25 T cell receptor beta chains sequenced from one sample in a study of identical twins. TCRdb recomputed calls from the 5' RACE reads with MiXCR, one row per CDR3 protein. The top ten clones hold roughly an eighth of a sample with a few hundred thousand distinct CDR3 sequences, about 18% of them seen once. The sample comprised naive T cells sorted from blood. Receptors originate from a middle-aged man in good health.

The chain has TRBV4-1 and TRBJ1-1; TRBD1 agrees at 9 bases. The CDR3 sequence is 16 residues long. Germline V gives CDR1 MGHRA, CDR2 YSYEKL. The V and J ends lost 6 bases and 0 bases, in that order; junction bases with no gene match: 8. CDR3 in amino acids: CASRGTGSFMNTEAFF. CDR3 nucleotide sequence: TGCGCCAGCAGGGGGACAGGGAGTTTCATGAACACTGAAGCTTTCTTT.

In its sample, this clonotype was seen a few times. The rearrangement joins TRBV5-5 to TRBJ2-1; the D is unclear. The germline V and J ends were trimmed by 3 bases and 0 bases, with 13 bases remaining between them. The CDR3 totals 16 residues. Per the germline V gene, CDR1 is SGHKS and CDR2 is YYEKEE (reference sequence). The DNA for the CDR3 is TGTGCCAGCAGCTCGTACAGTGCTAGCTCCTACAATGAGCAGTTCTTC. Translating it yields CASSSYSASSYNEQFF.

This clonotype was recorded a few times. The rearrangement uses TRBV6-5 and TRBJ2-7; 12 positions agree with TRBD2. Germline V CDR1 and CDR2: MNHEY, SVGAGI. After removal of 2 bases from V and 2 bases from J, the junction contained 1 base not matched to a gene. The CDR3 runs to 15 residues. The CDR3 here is CASSYRLAGAYEQYF. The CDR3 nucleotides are TGTGCCAGCAGTTACCGACTAGCGGGGGCCTACGAGCAGTACTTC.

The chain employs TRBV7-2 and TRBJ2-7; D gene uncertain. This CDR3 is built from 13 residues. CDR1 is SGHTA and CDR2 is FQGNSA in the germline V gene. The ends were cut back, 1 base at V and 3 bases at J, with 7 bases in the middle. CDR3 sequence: CASSLGDIYEQYF. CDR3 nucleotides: TGTGCCAGCAGCTTAGGGGATATCTACGAGCAGTACTTC.

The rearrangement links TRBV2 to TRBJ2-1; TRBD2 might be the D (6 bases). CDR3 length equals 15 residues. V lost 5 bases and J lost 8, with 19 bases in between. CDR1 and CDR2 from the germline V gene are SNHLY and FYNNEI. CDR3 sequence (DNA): TGTGCCAGCAGTCCTCCCCCGGGACTTATCGATGAGCAGTTCTTC. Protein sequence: CASSPPPGLIDEQFF.

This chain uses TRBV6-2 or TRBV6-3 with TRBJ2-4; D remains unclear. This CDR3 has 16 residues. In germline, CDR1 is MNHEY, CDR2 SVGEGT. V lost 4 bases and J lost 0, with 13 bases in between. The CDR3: CASSSSANLAKNIQYF. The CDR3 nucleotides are TGTGCCAGCAGTTCCAGCGCTAATCTAGCCAAAAACATTCAGTACTTC.

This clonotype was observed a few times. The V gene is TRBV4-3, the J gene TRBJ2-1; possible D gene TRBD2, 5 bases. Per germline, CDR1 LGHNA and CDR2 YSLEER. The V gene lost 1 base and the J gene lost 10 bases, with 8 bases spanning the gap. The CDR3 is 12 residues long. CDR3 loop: CASSQGEYEQFF. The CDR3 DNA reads TGCGCCAGCAGCCAAGGGGAGTACGAGCAGTTCTTC.

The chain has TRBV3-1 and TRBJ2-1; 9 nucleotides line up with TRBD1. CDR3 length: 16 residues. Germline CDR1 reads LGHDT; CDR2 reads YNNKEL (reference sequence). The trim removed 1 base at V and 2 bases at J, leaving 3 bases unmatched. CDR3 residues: CASSQAWDRAYNEQFF. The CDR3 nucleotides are TGTGCCAGCAGCCAAGCGTGGGACAGGGCCTACAATGAGCAGTTCTTC.

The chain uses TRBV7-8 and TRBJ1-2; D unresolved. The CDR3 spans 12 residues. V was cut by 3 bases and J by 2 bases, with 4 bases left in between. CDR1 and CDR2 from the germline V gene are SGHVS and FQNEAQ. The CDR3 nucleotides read TGTGCCAGCAGCTTTTACAACTATGGCTACACCTTC. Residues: CASSFYNYGYTF. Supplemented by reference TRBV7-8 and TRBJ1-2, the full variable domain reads GAGVSQSPRYKVAKRGQDVALRCDPISGHVSLFWYQQALGQGPEFLTYFQNEAQLDKSGLPSDRFFAERPEGSVSTLKIQRTQQEDSAVYLCASSFYNYGYTFGSGTRLTVV.

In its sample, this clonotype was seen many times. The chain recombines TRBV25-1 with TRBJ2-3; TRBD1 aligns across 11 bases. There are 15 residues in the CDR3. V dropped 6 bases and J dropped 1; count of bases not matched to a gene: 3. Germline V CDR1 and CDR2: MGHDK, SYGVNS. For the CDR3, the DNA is TGTGCCAGCAGGTCGGACAGGGGGCGCACAGATACGCAGTATTTT. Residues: CASRSDRGRTDTQYF.

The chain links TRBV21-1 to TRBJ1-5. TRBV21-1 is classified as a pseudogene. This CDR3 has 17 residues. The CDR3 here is CASSKESRWISNQPQHF. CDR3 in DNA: TGTGCCAGCAGCAAAGAAAGCCGATGGATTAGCAATCAGCCCCAGCATTTT.

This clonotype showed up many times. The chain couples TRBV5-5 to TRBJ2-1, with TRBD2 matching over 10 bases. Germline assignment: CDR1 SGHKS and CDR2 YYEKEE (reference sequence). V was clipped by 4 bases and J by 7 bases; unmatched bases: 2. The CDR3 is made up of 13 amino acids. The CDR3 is CASSGLAVNEQFF. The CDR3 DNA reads TGTGCCAGCAGCGGACTAGCGGTGAATGAGCAGTTCTTC.

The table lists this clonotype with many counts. The CDR3 protein is CSAERSSYNEQFF. The DNA of the CDR3 is TGCAGTGCAGAGCGTAGCTCCTACAATGAGCAGTTCTTC. The genes are TRBV20-1 and TRBJ2-1; D gene unclear. Germline lookup yields CDR1 DFQATT and CDR2 SNEGSKA (reference sequence). The CDR3 loop spans 13 amino acids. V was trimmed by 6 bases and J by 0 bases, leaving 9 bases between them.

The DNA for the CDR3 is TGTGCCTGGTCCCACAGGGAGAATCAGCCCCAGCATTTT. Its protein product is CAWSHRENQPQHF. The rearrangement joins TRBV30 to TRBJ1-5, with TRBD1 as a possible D gene (6 bases). The CDR3 spans 13 residues. In germline, CDR1 is GTSNPN, CDR2 SVGIG (reference sequence). Trimming took 5 bases from V and 4 from J, leaving 12 bases between them.

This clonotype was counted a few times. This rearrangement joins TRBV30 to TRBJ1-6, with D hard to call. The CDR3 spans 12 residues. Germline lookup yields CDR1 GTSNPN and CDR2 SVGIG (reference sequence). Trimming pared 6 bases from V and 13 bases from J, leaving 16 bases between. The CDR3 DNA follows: TGTGCCTGTGTCGCCCCAGGTTCGCCCCTCCACTTT. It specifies CACVAPGSPLHF.

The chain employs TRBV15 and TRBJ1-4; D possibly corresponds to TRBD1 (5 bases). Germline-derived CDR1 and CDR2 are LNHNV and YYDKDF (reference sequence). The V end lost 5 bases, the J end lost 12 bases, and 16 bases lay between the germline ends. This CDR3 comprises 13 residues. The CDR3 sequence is CATSPTGLGELFF. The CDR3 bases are TGTGCCACCAGCCCGACGGGACTCGGGGAACTGTTTTTT.

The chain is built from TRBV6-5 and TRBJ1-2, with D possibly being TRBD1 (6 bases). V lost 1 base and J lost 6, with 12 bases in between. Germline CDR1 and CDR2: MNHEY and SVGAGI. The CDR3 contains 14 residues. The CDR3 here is CASSYYPGADGYTF. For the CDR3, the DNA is TGTGCCAGCAGTTACTATCCGGGGGCGGATGGCTACACCTTC.

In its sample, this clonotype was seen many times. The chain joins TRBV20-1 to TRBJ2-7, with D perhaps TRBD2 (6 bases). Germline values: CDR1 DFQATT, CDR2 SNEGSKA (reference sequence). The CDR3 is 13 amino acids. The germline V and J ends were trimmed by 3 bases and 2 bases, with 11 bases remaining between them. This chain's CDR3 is CSASADYTYEQYF. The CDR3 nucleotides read TGCAGTGCTAGCGCGGACTATACCTACGAGCAGTACTTC.

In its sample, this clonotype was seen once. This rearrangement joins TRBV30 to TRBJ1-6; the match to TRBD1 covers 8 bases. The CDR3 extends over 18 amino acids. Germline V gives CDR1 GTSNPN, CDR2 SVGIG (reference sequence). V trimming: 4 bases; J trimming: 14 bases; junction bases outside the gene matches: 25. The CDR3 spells CAWMGSSGGLGGLMALHF. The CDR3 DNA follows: TGTGCCTGGATGGGTTCTTCAGGGGGCCTTGGTGGTTTGATGGCCCTCCACTTT.

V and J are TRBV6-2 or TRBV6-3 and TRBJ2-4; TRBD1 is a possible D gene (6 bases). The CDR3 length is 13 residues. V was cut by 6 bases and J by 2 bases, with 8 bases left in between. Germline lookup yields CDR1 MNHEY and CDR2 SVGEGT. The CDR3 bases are TGTGCCAGCAGAACAGGGCCCAAAAACATTCAGTACTTC. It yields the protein CASRTGPKNIQYF.

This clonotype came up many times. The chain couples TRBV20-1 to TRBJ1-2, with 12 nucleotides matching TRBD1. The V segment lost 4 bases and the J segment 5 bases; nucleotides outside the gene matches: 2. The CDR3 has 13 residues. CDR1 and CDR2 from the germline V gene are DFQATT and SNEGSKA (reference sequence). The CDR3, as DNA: TGCAGTGCTACGGGACAGGGGGCATATGGCTACACCTTC. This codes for CSATGQGAYGYTF.

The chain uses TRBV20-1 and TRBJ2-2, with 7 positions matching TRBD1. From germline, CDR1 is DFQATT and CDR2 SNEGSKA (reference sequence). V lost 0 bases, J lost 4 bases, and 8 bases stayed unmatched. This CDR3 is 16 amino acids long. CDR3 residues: CSARESGQPFTGELFF. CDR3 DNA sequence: TGCAGTGCTAGAGAGTCGGGACAGCCTTTCACCGGGGAGCTGTTTTTT.

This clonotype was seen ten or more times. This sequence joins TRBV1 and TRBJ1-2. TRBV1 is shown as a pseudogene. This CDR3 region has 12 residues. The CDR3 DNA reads TGCACCAGCAGCCACGGACCGGATGGCTACACCTTC. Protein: CTSSHGPDGYTF.

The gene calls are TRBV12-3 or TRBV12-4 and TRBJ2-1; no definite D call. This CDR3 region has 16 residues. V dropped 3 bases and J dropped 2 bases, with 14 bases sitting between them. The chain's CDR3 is CASSFLPGGAYNEQFF. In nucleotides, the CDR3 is TGTGCCAGCAGTTTCCTCCCTGGTGGTGCCTACAATGAGCAGTTCTTC.

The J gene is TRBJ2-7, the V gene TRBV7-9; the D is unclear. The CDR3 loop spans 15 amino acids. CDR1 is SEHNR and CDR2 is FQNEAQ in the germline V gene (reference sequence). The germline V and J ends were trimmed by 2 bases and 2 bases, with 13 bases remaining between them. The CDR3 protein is CASSLFPGFTYEQYF. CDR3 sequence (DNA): TGTGCCAGCAGCTTATTCCCGGGTTTCACCTACGAGCAGTACTTC.